This TCR beta chain originates from a study of cytomegalovirus exposure and HLA in healthy donors (dated by TCRdb to the late 2010s). General notes on the study: According to an earlier analysis of around 600 of the donors, 200 million or so T cells yielded roughly 110 million unique TCR beta sequences and 276 Gb of sequence data. Around 320 gigabases of sequencing data and 78 million or so unique TCR sequences were included in an early release covering several hundred HLA-typed donors. Among the approximately 400 genotyped donors, 75% to 90% belonged to the genetic ancestry cluster associated with self-reported Caucasian donors. The study aimed to test whether cataloging public T cell receptors could reveal signatures of past pathogen exposure. The study used immunosequencing to profile the T cell repertoires of several hundred subjects and linked those repertoires to cytomegalovirus serostatus. A separate validation cohort of about 110 different subjects was used in addition to the approximately 610-subject first cohort. The study combined high-throughput TCR immunosequencing, statistical association of individual TCRs with disease status, and machine learning to predict cytomegalovirus infection status. A later analysis re-analyzed previously published TCR beta repertoires from 650 to 800 donors and added high-resolution HLA genotyping to study TCR occurrence patterns. Rather than drawing on any new phenotypic data, the later analysis identified candidate immune exposures from TCR beta sequences and the way those sequences occurred across donors. To decide whether each TCR beta V gene segment behaved as functional or pseudogenic, an earlier analysis of fewer than 750 of the donors relied on high-throughput TCR beta sequencing. Donor age, sex, ethnicity and CMV serostatus were compiled alongside the repertoire data. In a later genetic analysis, genome-wide SNP genotypes for about three fifths of the roughly 670 donors were used, and that subset was treated as a discovery cohort. All discovery cohort repertoires had been generated on a single sequencing platform. Both class I and class II loci were covered by HLA typing, at four-digit resolution. The number of donors typed differed by locus, with roughly 620-640 for A, B, C, DRB1 and DQB1, around 560 for DQA1, approximately 570 for DPA1, and 400 to 490 for DPB1. About five DR-DQ haplotypes were handled as single units for association and clustering because linkage in the cohort was strong. Among under 450 genotyped donors of the cohort, an average of approximately 240,000 unique TCR beta nucleotide sequences were sequenced per donor, roughly 20% of them non-productive. General findings and caveats noted by the study authors: A further reported finding was that TCR beta sequences accurately predicted the HLA-A and HLA-B alleles for most subjects in the first cohort. The 87-base-pair reads could not distinguish some IMGT-functional V segments, including TRBV6-2 and TRBV6-3, so those segments were excluded. Because HLA typing was missing for some donors at each locus, association tests included only the typed subset. The cohort was sequenced for TCR beta chains only, and without alpha or paired-chain data the features that could be detected were limited. In a later genetic analysis, fewer N-insertions in productive TCRs were reported among donors in an Asian-associated ancestry cluster than the roughly 700-donor mean. Cytomegalovirus status was reported to be diagnosed by the classifier with high specificity and sensitivity in both the original and validation cohorts. Over 15 rarely observed V segments, including chromosome 9 orphons, were excluded from the earlier analysis of just under 600 of the donors because counts were too low. Compared with equally common non-associated chains, HLA-associated TCR beta chains in a later analysis were more clonally expanded and had lower generation probabilities. Presence/absence analyses assumed roughly uniform sequencing depth across donors, an assumption that may not hold. In a later genetic analysis, a missense DCLRE1C variant was associated with V-gene and J-gene trimming of TCR beta chains, and the association was replicated in an independent cohort. CMV serostatus was the only immune exposure information available for the cohort. According to a later analysis, TCR association rates differed among HLA loci, with DRB1 alleles showing the most associated TCRs and HLA-C alleles showing the fewest. In a later analysis, most CMV-associated TCR beta chains were found to appear HLA-restricted, with HLA associations seemingly driven largely by CMV exposure. Across donors, most TCR sequences were observed very rarely, whereas some public TCRs were present in many individuals. Correlated functional status among segregating V segments might reflect linkage disequilibrium, but an unknown experimental factor could not be ruled out. An earlier analysis of approximately 530 of the donors showed that most TCR beta V segments appeared in productive rearrangements either about 90% or about 30% of the time, which broadly matched IMGT annotations. The study listed 170 or so TCR beta chains as associated with cytomegalovirus. A cluster of highly shared sequence variants was judged likely to represent a technical artifact of the sequencing pipeline. In a later analysis, some 18,000 TCR beta sequences were associated with specific HLA alleles at a false discovery rate of 0.05. When HLA alleles, especially DR and DQ, strongly co-occurred, attributing TCR associations to individual alleles was difficult. Three of the identified cytomegalovirus-associated TCR beta chains were confirmed in vitro to be specific for cytomegalovirus antigens. It was suggested by the authors that the approach could potentially be generalized to other disease states and immunological phenotypes. According to a later analysis, parvovirus B19, influenza, CMV and Epstein-Barr virus appeared linked to several top co-occurrence clusters.

Counted from cysteine to phenylalanine, this CDR3 has 11 amino acids. The only DNA kept is the CDR3, 33 bases in frame from the first base. The trim is 2 bases for V and 9 bases for J, with a gap of 8 bases between the germline ends. CDR1 and CDR2 were assigned from the germline V gene as SGHRS and YFSETQ. In the case of this clone: No antigen is known for it. Per-base quality was not reported, and no clone a single base away is much larger than it.

The protocol used for the library was the immunoSEQ multiplex PCR assay. The multiplex PCR relied on a mix of 60 forward primers for TCR Vbeta segments and 13 reverse primers for TCR Jbeta segments. The CDR3 region of rearranged TCR beta genes was amplified from genomic DNA by a multiplex PCR assay. The Illumina HiSeq System was used to sequence the amplified TCR beta libraries as 87-base-pair reads. On the study's bioinformatics: A later analysis counted approximately 74 million unique TCR beta chains across the 550 to 800 repertoires, and around 9.9 million of these chains were shared by at least two donors. Raw reads were error-corrected and collapsed into unique sequences by a nearest-neighbor algorithm in which closely related sequences were merged to remove PCR and sequencing errors. CDR3 sequences were aligned to IMGT reference sequences to assign V, D and J gene segments. For a sequence to be retained, at least a six-nucleotide match to both a V gene segment and a J gene segment was required. A rearrangement counted as productive if the CDR3 had no stop codons and remained in frame with V and J, and every other rearrangement counted as non-productive. Following IMGT convention, CDR3 was defined as the stretch from the second conserved V-encoded cysteine up to the conserved J-encoded phenylalanine. In an earlier analysis of around 570 of the donors, sequences lacking an unambiguous match to a single V gene segment were excluded. In an earlier analysis of around 600 of the donors, V segments were called functional above 56.7% productive rearrangements and were called segregating when the between-donor standard deviation exceeded 5%. A statistical classification framework was built to diagnose cytomegalovirus status from the catalog of TCR beta chain sequences. V and J gene assignment, in a later analysis, came from comparing TCR nucleotide sequences with IMGT/GENE-DB human TR gene sequences. Using the TCRdist pipeline, a later analysis assigned CDR3 sequences along with most-parsimonious VDJ recombination scenarios. In a later analysis, every TCR beta chain was defined by the combination of its CDR3 amino acid sequence and its V-gene family, and reads without a unique V-gene family were dropped. As a way to deal with suspected cross-contamination and a sequencing artifact, a later analysis dropped hundreds of nucleotide sequences that were highly shared and had low generation probability. In a later analysis, a clonal expansion index for each public chain was calculated from normalized within-repertoire ranks of inferred template counts. In a later analysis, generation probabilities were computed with a VDJ recombination model fitted to out-of-frame rearrangements, and the resulting probabilities were checked against IGoR. Hypergeometric tests were used in a later analysis to score TCR-TCR, TCR-HLA and TCR-CMV co-occurrence, with a repertoire-size bias correction applied to the TCR pairs. A later analysis estimated false discovery rates by permuting HLA or CMV assignments 20 times. In a later analysis, co-occurring TCRs were grouped using DBSCAN, with TCRdist sequence similarity added in when clustering inside HLA-allele-positive subsets. For co-occurrence clustering, repertoires with fewer than 30,000 or more than 120,000 public chains were excluded, along with roughly 5 repertoires with anomalous nucleotide sharing. TCRdb re-hosts the immuneACCESS table, in-frame sequences only. Its copies lack some clones; in the studies checked, an unresolved V gene accounts for under half of them, and the cause for the rest is not known. The V and J calls and clone size come from that table; D and trimming were worked out from the DNA. The sample table lists 70,000 to 85,000 clones, over 65% of them with a count of one. The ten biggest clones cover roughly 9.1% of the sample.

The cohort consisted of some 730 healthy bone marrow donors. All cohort members were sampled while nominally healthy, although unrecorded immune exposures were likely present. The donor was CMV seropositive and was included in the group of some 290 seropositive cohort members. Every donor gave a peripheral blood sample, and the peripheral blood mononuclear cells from that sample were used for TCR beta sequencing. Genomic DNA was extracted from the blood cell samples with the Qiagen DNeasy Blood Extraction Kit. The source is a middle-aged man in good health and CMV-seropositive. The rearranged chain carries TRBV5-1 and TRBJ1-2; the best D guess is TRBD1, with 6 bases matching. The sequencing sample was made of PBMCs. The DNA sequence is given as TGCGCCAGCAGCTTTCAGGGGAGCTACACCTTC. This encodes CASSFQGSYTF.